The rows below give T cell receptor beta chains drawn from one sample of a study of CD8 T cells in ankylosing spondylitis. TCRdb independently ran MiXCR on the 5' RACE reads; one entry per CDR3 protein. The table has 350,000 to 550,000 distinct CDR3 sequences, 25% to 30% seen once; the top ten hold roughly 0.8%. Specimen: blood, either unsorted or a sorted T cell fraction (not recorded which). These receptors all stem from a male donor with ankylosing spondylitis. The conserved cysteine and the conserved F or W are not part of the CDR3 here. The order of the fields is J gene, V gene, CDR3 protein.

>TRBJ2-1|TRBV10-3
AIGPGTSGRQGEQF
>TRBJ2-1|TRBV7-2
ASSLDFGGYNEQF
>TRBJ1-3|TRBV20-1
SARSNPGNTIY
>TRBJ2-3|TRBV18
ASSPQPRDTQY
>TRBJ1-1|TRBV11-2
ASSQWRLEAF
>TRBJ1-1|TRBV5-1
ASRSGLGYTEAF
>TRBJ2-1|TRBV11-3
ASTYPPLGVSEQF
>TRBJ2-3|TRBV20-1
SAVRSASSTDTQY
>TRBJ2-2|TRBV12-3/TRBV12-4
ASRFNTGELF
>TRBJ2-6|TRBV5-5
ASSFSHSGANVLT
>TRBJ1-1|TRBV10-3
AISLGRPEDTEAF
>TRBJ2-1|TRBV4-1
ASSQGGTYYNEQF
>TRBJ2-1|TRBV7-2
ASSPQPGQAREQF
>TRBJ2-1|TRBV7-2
ASMVGLVANEQF
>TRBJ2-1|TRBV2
ASSPSGNRAHEQF
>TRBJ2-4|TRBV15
ATSYRGLGIQY
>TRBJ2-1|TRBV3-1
ASSHASSPAPPYNEQF
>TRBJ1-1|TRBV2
ASSVDEGTEAF
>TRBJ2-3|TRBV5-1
ASSLGLAGPDTQY
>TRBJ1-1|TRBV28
ASSSSGQGGTEAF
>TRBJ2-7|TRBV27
ASSFRDGTYEQY
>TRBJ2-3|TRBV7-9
ASSLELSPDTQY
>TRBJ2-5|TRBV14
ASSQRKGASGQETQY
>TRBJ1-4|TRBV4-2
ASRTMGTEEKLF
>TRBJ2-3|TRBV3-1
ASSQNLGRQDTQY
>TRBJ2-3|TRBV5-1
ASSLDGARTDTQY
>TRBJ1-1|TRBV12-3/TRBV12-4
ASSYRLTGGAEAF
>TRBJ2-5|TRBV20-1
SARDRRTGSETQY
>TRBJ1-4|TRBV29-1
SVVYRPNEKLF
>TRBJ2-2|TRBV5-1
ASSLMQNTGELF
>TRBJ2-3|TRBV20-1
SARVAGAHTDTQY
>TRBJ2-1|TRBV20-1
SARDLGGGNEQF
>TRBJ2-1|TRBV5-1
ASSATSGSSGEQF
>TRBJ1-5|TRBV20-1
SARGQGLYSNQPQH
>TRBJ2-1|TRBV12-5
ASGLVLGEQF
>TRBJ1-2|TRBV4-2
ASSQPGGGLGGT
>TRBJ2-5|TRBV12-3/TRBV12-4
ASSKGQVPTETQY
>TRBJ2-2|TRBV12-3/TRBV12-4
ASSFGASGTGELF
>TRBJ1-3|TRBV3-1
ASSQEEISGNTIY